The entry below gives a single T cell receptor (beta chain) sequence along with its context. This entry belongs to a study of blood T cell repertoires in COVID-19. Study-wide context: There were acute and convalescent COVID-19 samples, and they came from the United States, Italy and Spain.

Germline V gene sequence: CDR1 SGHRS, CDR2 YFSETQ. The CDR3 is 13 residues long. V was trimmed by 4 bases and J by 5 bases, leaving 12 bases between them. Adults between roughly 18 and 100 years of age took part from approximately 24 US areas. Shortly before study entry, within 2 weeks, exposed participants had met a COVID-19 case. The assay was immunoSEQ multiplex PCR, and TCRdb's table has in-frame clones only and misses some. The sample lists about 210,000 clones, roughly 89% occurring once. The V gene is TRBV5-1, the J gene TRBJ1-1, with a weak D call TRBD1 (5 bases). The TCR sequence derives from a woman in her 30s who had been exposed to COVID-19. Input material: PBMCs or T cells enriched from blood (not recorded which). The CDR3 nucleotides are TGCGCCAGCAGCAGGATTCGGGGGACTGAAGCTTTCTTT. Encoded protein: CASSRIRGTEAFF.